The 20 T cell receptor beta chains below were found in one sample sequenced in a study of beta chain features in type 1 diabetes. Study-level findings and limits: For Type 1 diabetes patients, all four CD4+ subsets carried TCRB CDR3s that were moderately but significantly shorter.

All of the isolated RNA was reverse transcribed, so expressed TCRB transcripts were sequenced. TCRdb's copy holds only in-frame clones and misses some; the assay was immunoSEQ multiplex PCR. The table records 350,000 to 400,000 clones, over 9.5% of them present only once. No antigens are known for them. Sequencing input: naive CD4+ T cells from blood. Every receptor here comes from a woman between 18 and 29 years old with type 1 diabetes.

The chain is built from TRBV5-1 and TRBJ2-7; D possibly corresponds to TRBD1 (6 bases). CDR3 length: 14 residues. Trimming stripped 4 bases from V and 3 bases from J, with 14 bases between. Germline V CDR1 and CDR2: SGHRS, YFSETQ. The CDR3 region has the DNA TGCGCCAGCAGCCGAATGGACAGTGACTACGAGCAGTACTTC. As protein: CASSRMDSDYEQYF.

This clone was seen a handful of times. The chain joins TRBV30 to TRBJ1-6, with 8 nucleotides matching TRBD1. CDR1 and CDR2 (germline): GTSNPN, SVGIG (reference sequence). This CDR3 has 17 residues. The J segment lost 7 bases and the V segment lost 0 bases, leaving 11 bases of the junction unmatched. CDR3 amino acids: CAWSVARQGLGNSPLHF. CDR3 DNA: TGTGCCTGGAGTGTAGCCCGACAGGGGTTGGGGAATTCACCCCTCCACTTT.

This chain uses TRBV7-3 with TRBJ2-1; D is perhaps TRBD1 (5 bases). V was cut by 1 base and J by 9 bases, with 16 bases left in between. The germline V gene has CDR1 SGHTA and CDR2 FQGTGA. The CDR3 extends over 15 amino acids. The DNA for the CDR3 is TGTGCCAGCAGCTTAAGGGTAGGGGCAAAGGGTGAGCAGTTCTTC. Its translation: CASSLRVGAKGEQFF.

This clone came up a few times. The chain uses TRBV29-1 and TRBJ1-5; TRBD1 matches 10 bases. CDR1 is SQVTM and CDR2 is ANQGSEA in the germline V gene. The junction had 2 bases not matched to a gene; V was cut back by 4 bases and J by 2 bases. This CDR3 has 14 amino acids. This CDR3 is CSVAGTGGNQPQHF. CDR3 coding DNA: TGCAGCGTTGCTGGGACAGGGGGCAATCAGCCCCAGCATTTT. Supplemented by reference TRBV29-1 and TRBJ1-5, the full variable domain reads SAVISQKPSRDICQRGTSLTIQCQVDSQVTMMFWYRQQPGQSLTLIATANQGSEATYESGFVIDKFPISRPNLTFSTLTVSNMSPEDSSIYLCSVAGTGGNQPQHFGDGTRLSIL.

This chain joins TRBV4-1 and TRBJ2-5; 8 bases line up with TRBD1. The CDR3 extends over 15 amino acids. With 4 bases clipped from V and 5 bases from J, the junction kept 9 bases outside the gene matches. The germline CDR1 and CDR2 sequences are MGHRA and YSYEKL. CDR3 region: CASSLRGLQGETQYF. In nucleotides, the CDR3 is TGCGCCAGCAGCCTCAGGGGGCTTCAAGGGGAGACCCAGTACTTC.

The chain joins TRBV11-3 to TRBJ1-2; D may be TRBD1 (5 bases). CDR1 SGHNT and CDR2 YENEEA come from the germline V gene. The length of the CDR3 is 13 residues. V was shortened by 8 bases and J by 8 bases, with 18 bases between the two germline ends. Here the CDR3 reads CASGLHGGAGYTF. CDR3 in DNA: TGTGCCAGCGGCCTACACGGAGGGGCAGGCTACACCTTC. Full variable domain (outside the CDR3, taken from reference TRBV11-3 and TRBJ1-2): EAGVVQSPRYKIIEKKQPVAFWCNPISGHNTLYWYLQNLGQGPELLIRYENEEAVDDSQLPKDRFSAERLKGVDSTLKIQPAELGDSAVYLCASGLHGGAGYTFGSGTRLTVV.

This clone showed up just a few times. V usage is TRBV4-2 and J usage is TRBJ2-7; 11 bases fit TRBD1. From germline, CDR1 is LGHNA and CDR2 YNFKEQ. The V gene end was trimmed by 1 base and the J gene end by 4 bases; junction bases not matched to a gene: 3. The CDR3 is made up of 15 amino acids. CDR3 in amino acids: CASSQAGQGEYEQYF. Here the CDR3 DNA reads TGTGCCAGCAGCCAAGCGGGACAGGGGGAATACGAGCAGTACTTC.

The rearrangement joins TRBV18 to TRBJ2-1, with 12 bases matching TRBD2. The CDR3 covers 18 residues. The V and J ends lost 1 base and 0 bases, in that order; junction bases with no gene match: 4. The V gene's germline CDR1 is KGHSH and CDR2 LQKENI. The DNA for the CDR3 is TGTGCCAGCTCACCACGACTAGCGGGGGCCAGCTCCTACAATGAGCAGTTCTTC. Its translation: CASSPRLAGASSYNEQFF.

This clone was detected only a few times. The gene calls are TRBV30 and TRBJ2-5, with 12 bases that match TRBD2. The germline gives CDR1 GTSNPN, CDR2 SVGIG (reference sequence). The V gene end was trimmed by 5 bases and the J gene end by 5 bases; junction bases not matched to a gene: 6. This CDR3 has 14 amino acids. The CDR3 bases are TGTGCCTGGCCGACTAGCGGGAGCTGGGAGACCCAGTACTTC. Protein product: CAWPTSGSWETQYF.

This clone occurred a few times. The chain employs TRBV21-1 and TRBJ2-3; the tabulated D call, TRBD1, remains unverified against the DNA. TRBV21-1 is a pseudogene segment. The CDR3 is made up of 16 amino acids. As DNA, the CDR3 is TGTGCCAGCAGCAAAGTCCTAACAGGGCGCACAGATACGCAGTATTTT. It codes for CASSKVLTGRTDTQYF.

V and J are TRBV15 and TRBJ1-2, with a weak D call TRBD1 (6 bases). The ends were cut back, 0 bases at V and 1 base at J, with 18 bases in the middle. The CDR3 is 18 residues long. In germline, CDR1 is LNHNV, CDR2 YYDKDF (reference sequence). The CDR3 DNA follows: TGTGCCACCAGCAGAGAATACACCACCCAGGGGATTAACTATGGCTACACCTTC. Its translation is CATSREYTTQGINYGYTF.

J is TRBJ2-1 and V is TRBV25-1; TRBD1 aligns across 8 bases. The germline V gene has CDR1 MGHDK and CDR2 SYGVNS. The CDR3 sequence is 16 residues long. V dropped 1 base and J dropped 6; count of bases not matched to a gene: 8. For the CDR3, the DNA is TGTGCCAGCAGTGAATTGGGGACAGGAGATTTCAATGAGCAGTTCTTC. Its translation: CASSELGTGDFNEQFF.

This clone has only a few counts. The chain recombines TRBV5-4 with TRBJ2-2, with a tentative D call TRBD2 (6 bases). Looked up from germline, CDR1 is SGHNT and CDR2 is YYREEE (reference sequence). With 6 bases removed from V and 3 bases from J, the gap between germline ends came to 15 bases. The CDR3 covers 15 residues. This CDR3 is CASTGNGGDTGELFF. The DNA of the CDR3 is TGTGCCAGCACCGGTAACGGGGGTGACACCGGGGAGCTGTTTTTT.

The V call is TRBV28, the J call TRBJ2-3; D ambiguous. Between the trimmed V and J ends, which lost 5 bases and 9 bases, there was a span of 6 bases. Per the germline V gene, CDR1 is MDHEN and CDR2 is SYDVKM. CDR3 size: 10 residues. The CDR3 nucleotides read TGTGCCAGCAGTGACTTGACGCAGTATTTT. Its translation: CASSDLTQYF.

The table lists this clone with a few counts. The chain joins TRBV10-3 to TRBJ2-7; 10 bases are a match to TRBD1. The CDR3 spans 13 residues. Trimming took 10 bases from V and 3 from J; bases not matched to a gene: 6. Germline lookup yields CDR1 ENHRY and CDR2 SYGVKD. For the CDR3, the DNA is TGTGCCAGCTTCGGGACAGGGGACTACGAGCAGTACTTC. Translation gives CASFGTGDYEQYF.

The chain is built from TRBV4-1 and TRBJ2-5; TRBD2 might be the D (6 bases). The V gene's germline CDR1 is MGHRA and CDR2 YSYEKL. The V gene lost 1 base and the J gene lost 7 bases, with 22 bases spanning the gap. The CDR3 runs to 17 residues. The CDR3 is CASSQGVLAQRGRTQYF. The CDR3 nucleotides read TGCGCCAGCAGCCAAGGGGTCCTAGCGCAACGAGGGAGGACCCAGTACTTC.

The chain recombines TRBV4-3 with TRBJ1-2; 9 bases fit TRBD1. CDR1 LGHNA and CDR2 YSLEER come from the germline V gene. The CDR3 length is 17 residues. Losses at the gene ends were 3 bases for V and 7 bases for J; bases not matched to a gene: 15. The CDR3 loop reads CASSHPPGTGITGGYTF. CDR3 coding DNA: TGCGCCAGCAGCCACCCACCGGGGACAGGGATAACGGGTGGCTACACCTTC.

The chain is built from TRBV29-1 and TRBJ2-1; unclear D gene. V was pared by 6 bases and J by 8 bases, with 17 bases between. The CDR3 spans 13 residues. CDR1 SQVTM and CDR2 ANQGSEA come from the germline V gene. The chain's CDR3 is CSVRLVAGHEQFF. The CDR3 DNA reads TGCAGCGTACGTCTAGTGGCCGGCCATGAGCAGTTCTTC.

The sample holds a few counts of this clone. The rearrangement uses TRBV5-4 and TRBJ2-1; possible D gene TRBD1, 7 bases. From germline, CDR1 is SGHNT and CDR2 YYREEE (reference sequence). The length of the CDR3 is 15 residues. V lost 3 bases to trimming and J lost 2 bases, with 12 bases between them. This CDR3 is CASSWGDSAYNEQFF. The CDR3 DNA follows: TGTGCCAGCAGCTGGGGGGACAGCGCCTACAATGAGCAGTTCTTC.

The chain combines TRBV11-2 with TRBJ1-2, with D perhaps matching TRBD1 (5 bases). This CDR3 has 16 residues. Trimming stripped 2 bases from V and 2 bases from J, with 15 bases between. From germline, CDR1 is SGHAT and CDR2 FQNNGV. CDR3 protein: CASSLLVQTVNYGYTF. The CDR3, as DNA: TGTGCCAGCAGCTTATTGGTCCAGACAGTGAACTATGGCTACACCTTC.